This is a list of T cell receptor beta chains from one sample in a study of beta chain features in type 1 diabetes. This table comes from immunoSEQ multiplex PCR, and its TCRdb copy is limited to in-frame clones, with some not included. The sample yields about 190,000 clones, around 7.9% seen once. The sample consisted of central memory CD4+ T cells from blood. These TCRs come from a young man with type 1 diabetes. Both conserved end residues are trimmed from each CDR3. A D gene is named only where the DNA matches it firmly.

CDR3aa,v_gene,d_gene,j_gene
SVEMPSSLPPNEQF,TRBV29-1,NA,TRBJ2-1
ASTPGTQNTGELF,TRBV9,NA,TRBJ2-2
ASSSTGTRVTDTQY,TRBV9,TRBD2,TRBJ2-3
ASSTELARDHEQF,TRBV5-1,TRBD2,TRBJ2-1
ASRGAGQGAYQPQH,TRBV2,TRBD1,TRBJ1-5
ASSPSGRTSTDTQY,TRBV5-1,TRBD2,TRBJ2-3
ASSPQGYGAF,TRBV14,NA,TRBJ1-1
AWSARRGDNSPLH,TRBV30,NA,TRBJ1-6
ASGGRRGTEAF,TRBV25-1,NA,TRBJ1-1
ASTPGQLTGELF,TRBV5-1,TRBD1,TRBJ2-2
ASRTTSGRGNTGELF,TRBV5-1,TRBD2,TRBJ2-2
AWSSNRGEPQH,TRBV30,NA,TRBJ1-5
ASSFSGLQETQY,TRBV11-2,TRBD2,TRBJ2-5
STRTGRNTEAF,TRBV29-1,TRBD1,TRBJ1-1
ASSYLQGPTYEQY,TRBV7-8,TRBD1,TRBJ2-7
ASSLDGTAYEQY,TRBV7-9,TRBD1,TRBJ2-7
ASSEARLNQPQH,TRBV6-1,NA,TRBJ1-5
ASSEPGNLNTEAF,TRBV28,NA,TRBJ1-1
ASSAGTPGANVLT,TRBV5-4,NA,TRBJ2-6
ASSFRTSGVGTDTQY,TRBV5-5,TRBD2,TRBJ2-3
ASGEGMNTEAF,TRBV5-4,NA,TRBJ1-1
ASSWDRANTEAF,TRBV5-1,TRBD1,TRBJ1-1
ASSELQGSTEAF,TRBV25-1,NA,TRBJ1-1
ASSRGTSGDPLDTQY,TRBV23-1,TRBD2,TRBJ2-3
ASSPVGQGGDTQY,TRBV7-2,TRBD1,TRBJ2-3
ASRGTPYGYT,TRBV11-2,NA,TRBJ1-2
ASSPSGETQY,TRBV18,NA,TRBJ2-5
ASSYGRGAYEQY,TRBV6-6,NA,TRBJ2-7
AWSPGQGDNSPLH,TRBV30,TRBD1,TRBJ1-6
ASSQVLLNEQF,TRBV4-1,NA,TRBJ2-1
ASSPPTGNSPLH,TRBV28,TRBD1,TRBJ1-6
ASSYGQGNTIY,TRBV5-1,TRBD1,TRBJ1-3
ASSLDRERPYGYT,TRBV7-2,NA,TRBJ1-2
ASFGQGYGYT,TRBV28,TRBD1,TRBJ1-2
ASSTRGTGVVEQY,TRBV6-6,TRBD1,TRBJ2-7
ASSPRGGGGETQY,TRBV5-4,NA,TRBJ2-5
ASSLRETQY,TRBV5-6,NA,TRBJ2-5
ASSLGGEQPQH,TRBV7-2,NA,TRBJ1-5
ASSPGGSSYNEQF,TRBV11-2,TRBD2,TRBJ2-1
ASSLGTTTETQY,TRBV5-1,NA,TRBJ2-5
ASSGEAGLAGPRGVDEQF,TRBV9,TRBD2,TRBJ2-1
ASRPRSRDYGYT,TRBV27,NA,TRBJ1-2
ASLSAGTDTQY,TRBV12-5,NA,TRBJ2-3